This T cell receptor beta chain stems from a study of Ad26.COV2.S vaccination and SARS-CoV-2 variants. Study at large: Each vaccinee took Ad26.COV2.S intramuscularly, once or twice 56 days apart. The study, taken as a whole, reports: The TCR breadth and depth analyses may have understated or missed part of the total T cell responses. Placebo recipients had lower spike-specific TCR breadth than vaccine recipients. Vaccine and placebo groups showed comparable non-spike TCR breadth.

Trimming cost V 4 bases and J 4 bases, with 11 bases left between them. The CDR3 length is 14 residues. CDR1 is LGHDT, CDR2 YNNKEL, per germline (reference sequence). Profiling relied on immunoSEQ multiplex PCR, and the TCRdb table lists in-frame clones only, not all of them. The data contain fewer than 600,000 clones, about nine tenths of them singletons. As to treatment: around 19 received Ad26.COV2.S at low or high dose, single or two shots; roughly 5 received placebo; per-sample allocation not given. After the first vaccine or placebo injection, samples were drawn on day 63. A remark on this clone: As yet, its antigen is unknown.

The specimen was peripheral blood, collected in a trial of Ad26.COV2.S vaccine versus placebo. The source is a person aged 18-60 years who received the Ad26.COV2.S COVID-19 vaccine or a placebo. The V and J genes are TRBV3-1 (or the pseudogene TRBV3-2) and TRBJ1-5, with D tentatively TRBD1 (5 bases). The CDR3 protein is CASSPGDRNQPQHF. In DNA form, the CDR3 reads TGTGCCAGCAGCCCGGGGGATCGGAATCAGCCCCAGCATTTT.